These 20 T cell receptor beta chains came from one sample sequenced in a study of blood T cell repertoires in COVID-19. Produced via immunoSEQ multiplex PCR; TCRdb's table is partial and in-frame only. The sample gives about 170,000 clones, about 88% of which show up once; approximately 2.1% is in the top ten. Sequences were obtained from peripheral blood. The receptors originated from a man aged 50-60 years who had recovered from COVID-19.

In this sample, this clone turned up a few times. This chain links TRBV28 with TRBJ2-5; D is possibly TRBD1 (5 bases). With 5 bases removed from V and 6 bases from J, the gap between germline ends came to 16 bases. CDR1 and CDR2 (germline): MDHEN, SYDVKM. The CDR3 sequence is 14 residues long. For the CDR3, the DNA is TGTGCCAGCAGTCCTGGACACAAGTTAAAGACCCAGTACTTC. Residues: CASSPGHKLKTQYF. Based on the CDR3 plus reference TRBV28 and TRBJ2-5, the full variable domain is DVKVTQSSRYLVKRTGEKVFLECVQDMDHENMFWYRQDPGLGLRLIYFSYDVKMKEKGDIPEGYSVSREKKERFSLILESASTNQTSMYLCASSPGHKLKTQYFGPGTRLLVL.

J is TRBJ2-1 and V is TRBV28; TRBD1 matches 7 bases. CDR1 is MDHEN and CDR2 is SYDVKM in the germline V gene. Trimming removed 5 bases from V and 4 bases from J; junction bases left unmatched: 2. The CDR3 is 13 residues long. The CDR3 sequence: CASSPTGYNEQFF. CDR3 DNA: TGTGCCAGCAGTCCGACAGGGTACAATGAGCAGTTCTTC.

V usage is TRBV10-3 and J usage is TRBJ2-3; TRBD2 matches at 7 bases. Trimming took 9 bases from V and 1 from J; bases not matched to a gene: 13. CDR1 is ENHRY and CDR2 is SYGVKD in the germline V gene. The length of the CDR3 is 16 residues. The CDR3 spells CAISPGRERGTDTQYF. The CDR3 coding sequence is TGTGCCATATCCCCTGGGAGGGAGAGGGGCACAGATACGCAGTATTTT.

There are a few counts of this clone. This chain uses TRBV18 with TRBJ1-3; tentatively, D is TRBD1 (5 bases). The germline V gene encodes CDR1 KGHSH and CDR2 LQKENI. V was shortened by 8 bases and J by 0 bases, with 20 bases between the two germline ends. This CDR3 contains 17 residues. Here the CDR3 DNA reads TGTGCCAGCCAGACTTCCGTAGGGGCCCCCTCTGGAAACACCATATATTTT. This translates into CASQTSVGAPSGNTIYF.

The gene calls are TRBV3-1 (or the pseudogene TRBV3-2) and TRBJ2-7, with 8 positions matching TRBD1. The CDR3 has 16 amino acids. Germline CDR1 reads LGHDT; CDR2 reads YNNKEL (reference sequence). V lost 4 bases and J lost 4; bases outside the gene matches: 12. CDR3 loop: CASSRKLGQGWYEQYF. CDR3 nucleotide sequence: TGTGCCAGCAGCCGGAAGCTAGGACAGGGATGGTACGAGCAGTACTTC.

The chain employs TRBV28 and TRBJ1-4, with 8 bases identical to TRBD1. V trimming: 5 bases; J trimming: 8 bases; junction bases outside the gene matches: 7. Per germline, CDR1 MDHEN and CDR2 SYDVKM. The CDR3 covers 14 residues. CDR3 DNA: TGTGCCAGCAGTCCCAGGGGGCGCCTCGAAAAACTGTTTTTT. This gives the protein CASSPRGRLEKLFF.

The chain is built from TRBV27 and TRBJ1-1; D is undetermined. The CDR3 length is 14 residues. Germline CDR1 is MNHEY and CDR2 is SMNVEV (reference sequence). V was clipped by 3 bases and J by 2 bases, with 10 bases between them. The CDR3, as DNA: TGTGCCAGCAGTTTCATGGCAGATAACACTGAAGCTTTCTTT. Translated: CASSFMADNTEAFF.

This clone was detected only once. The chain carries TRBV3-1 (or the pseudogene TRBV3-2) and TRBJ1-1; D possibly corresponds to TRBD1 (5 bases). This CDR3 spans 13 amino acids. Germline lookup yields CDR1 LGHDT and CDR2 YNNKEL (reference sequence). Trimming cost V 3 bases and J 4 bases, with 9 bases left between them. CDR3 protein: CASSHGGTTEAFF. Here the CDR3 DNA reads TGTGCCAGCAGCCACGGGGGGACCACTGAAGCTTTCTTT.

This rearrangement joins TRBV14 to TRBJ1-1; D is unresolved. Germline values: CDR1 SGHDN, CDR2 FVKESK. This CDR3 spans 20 amino acids. The V end lost 0 bases, the J end lost 6 bases, and 29 bases lay between the germline ends. The CDR3: CASSQERGGRTAGPLPEAFF. CDR3 bases: TGTGCCAGCAGCCAAGAGAGAGGAGGAAGGACCGCAGGACCGCTTCCTGAAGCTTTCTTT.

In its sample, this clone was seen a few times. V and J are TRBV5-1 and TRBJ2-7; 11 positions agree with TRBD1. V trimming: 3 bases; J trimming: 6 bases; junction bases outside the gene matches: 8. Germline loops: CDR1 SGHRS, CDR2 YFSETQ. This CDR3 contains 15 residues. In nucleotides, the CDR3 is TGCGCCAGCAGCTCCCCCGGACAGGGGGCAGGCGAGCAGTACTTC. Its protein product is CASSSPGQGAGEQYF.

This chain joins TRBV4-2 and TRBJ2-3; 14 nucleotides align to TRBD2. The junction had 10 bases not matched to a gene; V was cut back by 0 bases and J by 8 bases. The CDR3 covers 18 residues. Germline CDR1 is LGHNA and CDR2 is YNFKEQ. In DNA form, the CDR3 reads TGTGCCAGCAGCCAAGAATCTACGGGACTAGCGGGGGAGGGTACGCAGTATTTT. It yields the protein CASSQESTGLAGEGTQYF.

This chain connects TRBV18 to TRBJ2-2; weak D call: TRBD2 (5 bases). Trimming stripped 3 bases from V and 0 bases from J, with 8 bases between. This CDR3 contains 15 residues. CDR1 and CDR2 (germline): KGHSH, LQKENI. CDR3 bases: TGTGCCAGCTCACCGAGGGTCGCGAACACCGGGGAGCTGTTTTTT. It codes for CASSPRVANTGELFF.

The J gene is TRBJ2-3, the V gene TRBV4-2; D gene uncertain. This CDR3 contains 15 residues. CDR1 and CDR2 from the germline V gene are LGHNA and YNFKEQ. V was shortened by 0 bases and J by 1 base, with 8 bases between the two germline ends. CDR3 in amino acids: CASSQENFRTDTQYF. The DNA of the CDR3 is TGTGCCAGCAGCCAAGAGAACTTCCGCACAGATACGCAGTATTTT.

The chain carries TRBV24-1 and TRBJ1-2, with TRBD1 matching over 9 bases. Germline-derived CDR1 and CDR2 are KGHDR and SFDVKD. J gave up 6 bases and V 5 bases, and 3 bases lay outside the gene matches. CDR3 size: 13 residues. CDR3 amino acids: CATSAWTGDGYTF. The CDR3 bases are TGTGCCACCAGTGCCTGGACAGGGGATGGCTACACCTTC.

This chain joins TRBV28 and TRBJ2-7; perhaps TRBD2 as D (5 bases). V was clipped by 10 bases and J by 2 bases, with 18 bases between them. The germline gives CDR1 MDHEN, CDR2 SYDVKM. There are 14 residues in the CDR3. The CDR3 loop reads CATTGVLVAYEQYF. CDR3 in DNA: TGTGCCACCACCGGGGTCCTAGTCGCCTACGAGCAGTACTTC.

The chain joins TRBV18 to TRBJ1-6; D is ambiguous. This CDR3 has 16 amino acids. V was trimmed by 4 bases and J by 0 bases, leaving 10 bases between them. CDR1 and CDR2 (germline): KGHSH, LQKENI. CDR3 in amino acids: CASSRQGSSYNSPLHF. CDR3 in DNA: TGTGCCAGCTCACGCCAAGGGAGCTCCTATAATTCACCCCTCCACTTT. Full variable domain (outside the CDR3, taken from reference TRBV18 and TRBJ1-6): NAGVMQNPRHLVRRRGQEARLRCSPMKGHSHVYWYRQLPEEGLKFMVYLQKENIIDESGMPKERFSAEFPKEGPSILRIQQVVRGDSAAYFCASSRQGSSYNSPLHFGNGTRLTVT.

The V gene is TRBV15, the J gene TRBJ1-1; D is ambiguous. Trimming left V 0 bases short and J 6 bases short, with 8 bases between. The germline V gene has CDR1 LNHNV and CDR2 YYDKDF (reference sequence). The CDR3 has 13 residues. The CDR3 bases are TGTGCCACCAGCAGAGAGCAGGTAGCTGAAGCTTTCTTT. This translates into CATSREQVAEAFF.

The chain carries TRBV12-3 or TRBV12-4 and TRBJ1-2; TRBD1 is a possible D gene (5 bases). The CDR3 has 13 amino acids. V was shortened by 6 bases and J by 4 bases, with 12 bases between the two germline ends. The CDR3 is CASRAGLSYGYTF. CDR3 nucleotide sequence: TGTGCCAGCAGGGCGGGACTGAGCTATGGCTACACCTTC.

In this sample, this clone turned up a few times. V gene TRBV7-3 combines with J gene TRBJ1-1; TRBD1 matches at 9 bases. V dropped 0 bases and J dropped 2; count of bases not matched to a gene: 4. Germline CDR1 and CDR2: SGHTA and FQGTGA. The CDR3 has 16 residues. The CDR3 DNA is TGTGCCAGCAGCTTAACCCAACAGGGGGCTAACACTGAAGCTTTCTTT. Translating it yields CASSLTQQGANTEAFF.

The CDR3 sequence: CASSLGGGSGASETQYF. The CDR3 coding sequence is TGTGCCAGCAGCTTAGGGGGAGGTAGCGGGGCCTCGGAGACCCAGTACTTC. The V call is TRBV7-2, the J call TRBJ2-5; 8 positions match TRBD2. Germline V gene data show CDR1 as SGHTA and CDR2 as FQGNSA. After removal of 1 base from V and 5 bases from J, the junction contained 12 bases not matched to a gene. The CDR3 length is 17 residues. The whole variable domain, filled in from reference TRBV7-2 and TRBJ2-5, reads GAGVSQSPSNKVTEKGKDVELRCDPISGHTALYWYRQSLGQGLEFLIYFQGNSAPDKSGLPSDRFSAERTGGSVSTLTIQRTQQEDSAVYLCASSLGGGSGASETQYFGPGTRLLVL.